The 7 T cell receptor beta chains presented below share a single source sample, sequenced in a study of identifying expanded T cells in peripheral blood. Sequencing used immunoSEQ multiplex PCR; TCRdb keeps in-frame clones, though not all of them. The table shows 75,000 to 100,000 clones, with 70% to 90% occurring only once. Sequenced: blood. The receptor source for this set is a person aged 18 to 75 in good health.

This clone was detected only once. The gene calls are TRBV19 and TRBJ1-1, with D possibly TRBD1 on 6 matching bases. V lost 5 bases and J 0 bases, leaving 19 bases between the germline ends. CDR1 is LNHDA and CDR2 is SQIVND in the germline V gene (reference sequence). The CDR3 is made up of 17 amino acids. The CDR3 sequence is CASSAPGALVLNTEAFF. CDR3 coding DNA: TGTGCCAGTAGTGCACCAGGGGCGCTAGTGCTGAACACTGAAGCTTTCTTT.

The gene calls are TRBV28 and TRBJ2-7; 10 bases agree with TRBD1. CDR1 and CDR2 from the germline V gene are MDHEN and SYDVKM. The CDR3 is 15 residues long. The ends lost 6 bases at V and 1 base at J; junction bases unmatched: 6. The CDR3 sequence is CASRRPGQGSYEQYF. In DNA form, the CDR3 reads TGTGCCAGCAGACGCCCGGGACAGGGGTCCTACGAGCAGTACTTC.

The rearrangement joins TRBV11-3 to TRBJ2-2; TRBD1 aligns across 8 bases. CDR3 length equals 14 residues. The junction had 5 bases not matched to a gene; V was cut back by 5 bases and J by 6 bases. The V gene's germline CDR1 is SGHNT and CDR2 YENEEA. CDR3: CASSLDRVAGELFF. CDR3 coding DNA: TGTGCCAGCAGCCTGGACAGGGTAGCCGGGGAGCTGTTTTTT.

The rearrangement links TRBV15 to TRBJ2-3; 13 bases agree with TRBD2. Germline lookup yields CDR1 LNHNV and CDR2 YYDKDF (reference sequence). The CDR3 has 13 residues. Unmatched junction bases numbered 1, after V lost 9 bases and J lost 4 bases. The CDR3: CATGLAGPDTQYF. The DNA for the CDR3 is TGTGCCACGGGACTAGCGGGGCCAGATACGCAGTATTTT. Based on the CDR3 plus reference TRBV15 and TRBJ2-3, the full variable domain is DAMVIQNPRYQVTQFGKPVTLSCSQTLNHNVMYWYQQKSSQAPKLLFHYYDKDFNNEADTPDNFQSRRPNTSFCFLDIRSPGLGDTAMYLCATGLAGPDTQYFGPGTRLTVL.

V and J are TRBV14 and TRBJ1-1; 8 bases map to TRBD1. CDR1 and CDR2 (germline): SGHDN, FVKESK. This CDR3 has 13 residues. Germline trimming cut 4 bases from V and 5 bases from J; bases unmatched to any gene: 3. CDR3 in amino acids: CASSRTGRTEAFF. As DNA, the CDR3 is TGTGCCAGCAGCCGGACAGGGAGGACTGAAGCTTTCTTT.

The rearrangement joins TRBV6-5 to TRBJ2-7; D is possibly TRBD1 (6 bases). This CDR3 has 13 amino acids. The V end lost 10 bases, the J end lost 0 bases, and 13 bases lay between the germline ends. CDR1 is MNHEY, CDR2 SVGAGI, per germline. The CDR3 DNA reads TGTGCCACCTCTAGGACAGTCTCCTACGAGCAGTACTTC. Translated, it gives CATSRTVSYEQYF.

Remarks on this clone: Other DNA sequences within the sample encode an identical CDR3. This chain uses TRBV5-4 with TRBJ2-5; no definite D call. CDR1 is SGHNT, CDR2 YYREEE, per germline (reference sequence). The CDR3 runs to 14 residues. Trimming shortened V by 0 bases and J by 1 base, and 7 bases separated the two germline ends. CDR3 protein: CASSLGGSQETQYF. The CDR3 nucleotides read TGTGCCAGCAGCTTGGGCGGCAGCCAAGAGACCCAGTACTTC.